One sample yielded the 10 T cell receptor delta chains listed below, sequenced in a study of gamma-delta chains in newborns, infants, children. TCRdb reanalyzed the reads using CATT. The sample has approximately 5,000 delta-chain clones; around 3.2% are singletons. Sequencing was carried out using blood. These receptors came from a child who was a newborn, infant or young child, either healthy, febrile or measles-vaccinated (not recorded which).

This sequence joins TRDV2 and TRDJ3; 8 bases match TRDD3. The trim removed 0 bases at V and 3 bases at J, leaving 3 bases unmatched. CDR3 size: 17 residues. The V gene's germline CDR1 is GEAIGNYY and CDR2 EKD. CDR3: CACDTPGGYWDTRQMFF. The CDR3 region has the DNA TGTGCCTGTGACACCCCCGGGGGATACTGGGACACCCGACAGATGTTTTTC.

V is TRDV2 and J is TRDJ2; D possibly corresponds to TRDD3 (6 bases). The CDR3 consists of 16 residues. The V gene's germline CDR1 is GEAIGNYY and CDR2 EKD. V was clipped by 3 bases and J by 4 bases, with 17 bases between them. CDR3: CACDSMGAFPTAQLFF. The CDR3 DNA reads as TGTGCCTGTGACTCCATGGGGGCTTTTCCGACAGCACAACTCTTCTTT.

This clone was recorded a few times. At one boundary the junction diverges from the germline segment, which might be a read error. Within the sample, other DNA sequences also encode this same CDR3. V gene TRDV3 combines with J gene TRDJ1; 13 positions match TRDD3. The CDR3 is 19 amino acids. Germline CDR1 and CDR2: TVYSNPD and GDNSRS (reference sequence). This CDR3 is CALVGTFFILGDTSDKLIF. Here the CDR3 DNA reads TGTGCTCTCGTGGGGACATTCTTCATACTGGGGGATACGTCCGATAAACTCATCTTC.

A word on this clone: This may stem from a read error, because a much larger clone lies one nucleotide away. The rearrangement uses TRDV2 and TRDJ1, with 7 bases lining up with TRDD3. V dropped 0 bases and J dropped 7; count of bases not matched to a gene: 4. The germline V gene encodes CDR1 GEAIGNYY and CDR2 EKD. The CDR3 has 13 residues. The CDR3 DNA reads TGTGCCTGTGACACCTGGGGGAGCGGTAAACTCATCTTT. This sequence encodes CACDTWGSGKLIF.

The rearrangement uses TRDV2 and TRDJ2; TRDD3 agrees at 7 bases. Germline loops: CDR1 GEAIGNYY, CDR2 EKD. V was pared by 3 bases and J by 0 bases, with 0 bases of the junction left unmatched. The length of the CDR3 is 14 residues. The CDR3 region has the DNA TGTGCCTGTGACTGGGGGACTTTGACAGCACAACTCTTCTTT. This gives the protein CACDWGTLTAQLFF.

This clone was detected a few times. A much larger clone is a single base away; this may be a read error. V is TRDV2 and J is TRDJ3; 11 nucleotides align to TRDD3. Germline V CDR1 and CDR2: GEAIGNYY, EKD. This CDR3 is built from 19 residues. The V gene end was trimmed by 0 bases and the J gene end by 2 bases; junction bases not matched to a gene: 5. The DNA of the CDR3 is TGTGCCTGTGACACCGTACTGGGGGATAGCGCCTGGGACACCCGACAGATGTTTTTC. Its protein is CACDTVLGDSAWDTRQMFF.

This clone was counted a few times. A much larger clone lies a single base off, so this may be a read error. The chain carries TRDV2 and TRDJ3; no definite D call. CDR1 GEAIGNYY and CDR2 EKD come from the germline V gene. This CDR3 contains 16 residues. CDR3 amino acids: CARDTVGSWDTRQMFF. CDR3 in DNA: TGTGCCCGTGACACCGTGGGCTCCTGGGACACCCGACAGATGTTTTTC.

Comments on this clone: With only one base between it and a far larger clone, this is likely a read error. The V call is TRDV2, the J call TRDJ3, with 11 positions matching TRDD3. The germline gives CDR1 GEAIGNYY, CDR2 EKD. The CDR3 contains 18 residues. The CDR3 spells CACDTGGYASWDTRRMFF. CDR3 sequence (DNA): TGTGCCTGTGACACTGGGGGATACGCGTCCTGGGACACCCGACGGATGTTTTTC.

This clone came up a few times. Different DNA sequences within this sample yield the same CDR3. The chain couples TRDV2 to TRDJ3, with a weak D call TRDD3 (6 bases). Germline CDR1 and CDR2: GEAIGNYY and EKD. CDR3 length: 18 residues. The V end lost 1 base, the J end lost 0 bases, and 12 bases lay between the germline ends. CDR3 amino acids: CACDTLGISSWDTRQMFF. The DNA for the CDR3 is TGTGCCTGTGACACGCTGGGGATCAGCTCCTGGGACACCCGACAGATGTTTTTC.

CDR3 in DNA: TGTGCCTTCACTGGGGAATACGCTGCTTTGACAGCACAACTCTTCTTT. It translates to CAFTGEYAALTAQLFF. The V call is TRDV3, the J call TRDJ2; 7 nucleotides agree with TRDD3. V trimming: 3 bases; J trimming: 0 bases; junction bases outside the gene matches: 10. Germline lookup yields CDR1 TVYSNPD and CDR2 GDNSRS (reference sequence). This CDR3 is 16 amino acids long.